Following are 15 T cell receptor beta chains from one sample sequenced in a study of blood T cells in healthy people across ages. The authors ran a second PCR of about 7 to 11 cycles using a sample-barcoded 5' primer and a J-beta primer mix. TCRdb re-analysed the 5' RACE reads in MiXCR, keeping a single row per CDR3 protein. The data contain more than 1.4 million distinct CDR3 sequences, roughly 40% of them seen just once; the ten biggest clones take up approximately 7.9%. Sequenced material: blood. The receptors come from a young woman in good health.

The rearrangement joins TRBV6-6 to TRBJ1-5; D not certain. Germline assignment: CDR1 MNHNY and CDR2 SVGAGI (reference sequence). V was pared by 2 bases and J by 1 base, with 9 bases between. The CDR3 totals 15 residues. This chain's CDR3 is CASSYGVDSNQPQHF. DNA of the CDR3: TGTGCCAGCAGTTACGGGGTGGACAGCAATCAGCCCCAGCATTTT.

This rearrangement joins TRBV12-3 or TRBV12-4 to TRBJ2-1; D possibly corresponds to TRBD1 (6 bases). This CDR3 region has 22 residues. Trimming left V 0 bases short and J 5 bases short, with 32 bases between. The CDR3 loop reads CASSLALYPTGGADPNDNEQFF. The CDR3 region has the DNA TGTGCCAGCAGTTTAGCTCTTTACCCGACAGGTGGCGCAGATCCTAACGACAATGAGCAGTTCTTC.

In this sample, this clonotype turned up a few times. The chain joins TRBV20-1 to TRBJ1-2; D is undetermined. The germline CDR1 and CDR2 sequences are DFQATT and SNEGSKA (reference sequence). The CDR3 length is 13 residues. Trimming removed 0 bases from V and 8 bases from J, with 13 bases in between. CDR3 in DNA: TGCAGTGCTAGAGATAGTAGTAATGAGGGCTACACCTTC. Translated: CSARDSSNEGYTF.

This rearrangement joins TRBV7-8 to TRBJ2-5; 7 bases line up with TRBD1. TRBJ2-7 explains the end of the DNA better; the J call may be wrong. The V gene's germline CDR1 is SGHVS and CDR2 FQNEAQ. CDR3 length: 17 amino acids. The CDR3 loop reads CASSLVNRGSGSYEQYF. In DNA, the CDR3 is TGTGCCAGCAGCTTAGTGAACAGGGGTTCTGGGTCCTACGAGCAGTACTTC.

There are many counts of this clonotype. The genes are TRBV5-1 and TRBJ2-3; D is ambiguous. The CDR3 has 14 amino acids. Trimming pared 0 bases from V and 6 bases from J, leaving 11 bases between. The germline V gene encodes CDR1 SGHRS and CDR2 YFSETQ. CDR3 protein: CASSLGLDADTQYF. As DNA, the CDR3 is TGCGCCAGCAGCTTGGGGCTTGACGCGGATACGCAGTATTTT.

This clonotype was seen only a few times. The rearrangement joins TRBV9 to TRBJ2-2; D is perhaps TRBD2 (5 bases). The ends were cut back, 3 bases at V and 1 base at J, with 13 bases in the middle. CDR1 and CDR2 from the germline V gene are SGDLS and YYNGEE. The CDR3 runs 16 residues. In DNA form, the CDR3 reads TGTGCCAGCAGCGCCCTTCATAGCGAGAACACCGGGGAGCTGTTTTTT. Encoded protein: CASSALHSENTGELFF. The variable domain in full, with the rest retrieved from reference TRBV9 and TRBJ2-2, is DSGVTQTPKHLITATGQRVTLRCSPRSGDLSVYWYQQSLDQGLQFLIQYYNGEERAKGNILERFSAQQFPDLHSELNLSSLELGDSALYFCASSALHSENTGELFFGEGSRLTVL.

The rearrangement links TRBV12-3 or TRBV12-4 to TRBJ2-6; 9 bases line up with TRBD1. V shed 6 bases, J shed 1 base, and the junction held 4 bases outside the gene matches. The CDR3 consists of 16 residues. CDR3 DNA sequence: TGTGCCAGCAGGCTGACAGGGGGTTCTGGGGCCAACGTCCTGACTTTC. Protein product: CASRLTGGSGANVLTF.

This clonotype was seen only a few times. This sequence joins TRBV7-2 and TRBJ2-1, with D perhaps TRBD2 (5 bases). CDR3 size: 18 residues. V was shortened by 5 bases and J by 0 bases, with 20 bases between the two germline ends. Germline loops: CDR1 SGHTA, CDR2 FQGNSA. CDR3 coding DNA: TGTGCCAGCAGCCTCTCCACCCCCGAAGGGAGCTCCTACAATGAGCAGTTCTTC. Translated, it gives CASSLSTPEGSSYNEQFF.

The chain links TRBV20-1 to TRBJ2-1; 8 bases agree with TRBD2. CDR1 is DFQATT and CDR2 is SNEGSKA in the germline V gene (reference sequence). Unmatched junction bases numbered 13, after V lost 6 bases and J lost 6 bases. CDR3 length: 15 residues. The CDR3 loop is CSAAGDGRARNEQFF. DNA for the CDR3: TGCAGTGCGGCGGGGGACGGGAGGGCTCGCAATGAGCAGTTCTTC.

The V gene is TRBV11-2, the J gene TRBJ2-5; no definite D call. With 1 base removed from V and 11 bases from J, the gap between germline ends came to 23 bases. Per the germline V gene, CDR1 is SGHAT and CDR2 is FQNNGV. The CDR3 is made up of 16 amino acids. Written as DNA, the CDR3 is TGTGCCAGCAGCTTAGGAACCGCCCTCCGTAGCAATGAGCAGTACTTC. It yields the protein CASSLGTALRSNEQYF.

The chain is built from TRBV27 and TRBJ1-2; D possibly corresponds to TRBD1 (6 bases). The CDR3 is made up of 17 amino acids. Trimming pared 4 bases from V and 0 bases from J, leaving 18 bases between. Germline-derived CDR1 and CDR2 are MNHEY and SMNVEV (reference sequence). CDR3 residues: CASSSRGPHTTNYGYTF. The CDR3 bases are TGTGCCAGCAGTTCCAGGGGACCTCATACTACTAACTATGGCTACACCTTC.

The chain joins TRBV5-8 to TRBJ2-1; 7 positions agree with TRBD1. V was pared by 5 bases and J by 5 bases, with 10 bases of the junction left unmatched. The length of the CDR3 is 15 residues. Germline assignment: CDR1 SGHTS and CDR2 YDEGEE. CDR3 bases: TGTGCCAGCAGAACCAGGGGGACGGGTAACAATGAGCAGTTCTTC. Amino acid sequence: CASRTRGTGNNEQFF.

Ten or more counts support this clonotype. This sequence joins TRBV28 and TRBJ1-1; D gene unclear. The CDR3 is 12 amino acids. Germline CDR1 and CDR2: MDHEN and SYDVKM. Trimming removed 5 bases from V and 3 bases from J, with 7 bases in between. CDR3 loop: CASSPQYTEAFF. For the CDR3, the DNA is TGTGCCAGCAGTCCCCAATACACTGAAGCTTTCTTT.

V is TRBV10-3 and J is TRBJ2-7, with 7 positions matching TRBD1. Trimming at V came to 5 bases and at J to 2 bases, leaving 12 bases not matched to a gene. This CDR3 contains 16 residues. Germline CDR1 reads ENHRY; CDR2 reads SYGVKD. The chain's CDR3 is CAISLKGQRSPYEQYF. In DNA form, the CDR3 reads TGTGCCATCAGTTTGAAGGGACAGCGATCCCCCTACGAGCAGTACTTC.

The J gene is TRBJ2-2, the V gene TRBV3-1, with a tentative D call TRBD2 (5 bases). Deletions cut 5 bases from V and 8 bases from J, with 21 bases between. Germline CDR1 reads LGHDT; CDR2 reads YNNKEL (reference sequence). The CDR3 runs 16 residues. CDR3 coding DNA: TGTGCCAGCAGCTACGAAGCGGAGAAAATTACTGGGGAGCTGTTTTTT. It encodes CASSYEAEKITGELFF.